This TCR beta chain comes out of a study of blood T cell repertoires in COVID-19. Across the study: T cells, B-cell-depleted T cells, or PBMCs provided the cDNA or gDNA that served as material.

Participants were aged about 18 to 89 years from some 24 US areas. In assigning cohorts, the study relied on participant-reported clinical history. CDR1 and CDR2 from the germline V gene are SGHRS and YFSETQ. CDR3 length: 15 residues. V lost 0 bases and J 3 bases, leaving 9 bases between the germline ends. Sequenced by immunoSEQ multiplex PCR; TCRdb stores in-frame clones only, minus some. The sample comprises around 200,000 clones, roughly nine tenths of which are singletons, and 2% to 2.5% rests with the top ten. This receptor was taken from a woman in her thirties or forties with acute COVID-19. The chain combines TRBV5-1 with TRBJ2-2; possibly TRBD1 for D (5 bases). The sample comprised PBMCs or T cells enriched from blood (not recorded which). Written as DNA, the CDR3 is TGCGCCAGCAGCTTGGCCGACAGCTACACCGGGGAGCTGTTTTTT. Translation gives CASSLADSYTGELFF.